This T cell receptor (beta chain) was sequenced during a study of patients and donors after allogeneic stem cell transplantation. Each CDR3 protein gets one entry after TCRdb re-called the RT-PCR reads with MiXCR. The sample has about 960,000 distinct CDR3 sequences, around 17% seen once. The CDR3 contains 15 residues. Germline V gene data show CDR1 as SNHLY and CDR2 as FYNNEI. Trimming cost V 1 base and J 3 bases, with 10 bases left between them. The genes are TRBV2 and TRBJ2-1; D tentatively reads TRBD1 or TRBD2 (6 bases each). The sequencing sample was made of blood, either unsorted or a sorted T cell fraction (not recorded which). The clonotype originates from a human donor who was either an allogeneic HSCT recipient or a stem cell or donor lymphocyte infusion donor (not recorded which). It is not recorded whose cells these are; they may come from a transplant donor. CDR3 bases: TGTGCCAGCAGTGAAGAGGGGGGCGGCTACAATGAGCAGTTCTTC. Its translation is CASSEEGGGYNEQFF.